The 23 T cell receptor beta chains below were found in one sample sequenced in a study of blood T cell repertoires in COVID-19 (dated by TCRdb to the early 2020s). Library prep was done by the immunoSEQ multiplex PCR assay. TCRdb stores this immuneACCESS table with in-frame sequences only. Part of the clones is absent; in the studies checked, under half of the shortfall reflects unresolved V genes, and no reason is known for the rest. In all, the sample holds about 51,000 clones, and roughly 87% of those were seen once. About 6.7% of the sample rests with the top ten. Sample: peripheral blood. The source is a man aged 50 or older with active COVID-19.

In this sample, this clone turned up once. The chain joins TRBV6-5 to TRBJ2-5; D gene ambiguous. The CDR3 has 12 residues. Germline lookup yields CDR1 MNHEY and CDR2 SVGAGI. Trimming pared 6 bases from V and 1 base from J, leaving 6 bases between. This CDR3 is CASSQIQETQYF. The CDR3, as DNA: TGTGCCAGCAGCCAAATCCAAGAGACCCAGTACTTC.

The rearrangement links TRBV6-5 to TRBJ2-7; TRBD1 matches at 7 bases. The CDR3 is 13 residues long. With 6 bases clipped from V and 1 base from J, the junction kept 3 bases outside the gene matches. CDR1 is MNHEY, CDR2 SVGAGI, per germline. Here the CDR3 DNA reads TGTGCCAGCAGGGTGACAGGGTCCTACGAGCAGTACTTC. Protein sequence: CASRVTGSYEQYF.

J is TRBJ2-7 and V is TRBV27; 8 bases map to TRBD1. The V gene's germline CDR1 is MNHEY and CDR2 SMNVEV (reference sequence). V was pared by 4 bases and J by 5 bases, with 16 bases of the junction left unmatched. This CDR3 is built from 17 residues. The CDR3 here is CASSSPGGGPSLHEQYF. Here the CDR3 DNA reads TGTGCCAGCAGTTCCCCAGGGGGCGGTCCCTCCCTCCACGAGCAGTACTTC.

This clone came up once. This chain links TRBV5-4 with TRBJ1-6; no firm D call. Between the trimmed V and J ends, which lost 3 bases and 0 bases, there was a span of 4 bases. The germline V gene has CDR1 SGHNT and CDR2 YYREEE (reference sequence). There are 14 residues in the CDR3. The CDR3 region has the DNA TGTGCCAGCAGCTACAGCTCCTATAATTCACCCCTCCACTTT. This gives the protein CASSYSSYNSPLHF.

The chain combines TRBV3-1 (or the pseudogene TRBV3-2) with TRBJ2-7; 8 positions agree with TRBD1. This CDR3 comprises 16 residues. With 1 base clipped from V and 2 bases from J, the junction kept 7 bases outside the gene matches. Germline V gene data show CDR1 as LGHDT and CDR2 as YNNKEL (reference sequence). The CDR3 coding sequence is TGTGCCAGCAGCCAAGTAGGCAGGGGGCCAACCTACGAGCAGTACTTC. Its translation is CASSQVGRGPTYEQYF.

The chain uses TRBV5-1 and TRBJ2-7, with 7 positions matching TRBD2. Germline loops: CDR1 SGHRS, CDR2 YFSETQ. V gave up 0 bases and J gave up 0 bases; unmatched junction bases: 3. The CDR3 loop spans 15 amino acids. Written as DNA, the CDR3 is TGCGCCAGCAGCTTGGGCGGCGGGAGCTCCTACGAGCAGTACTTC. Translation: CASSLGGGSSYEQYF.

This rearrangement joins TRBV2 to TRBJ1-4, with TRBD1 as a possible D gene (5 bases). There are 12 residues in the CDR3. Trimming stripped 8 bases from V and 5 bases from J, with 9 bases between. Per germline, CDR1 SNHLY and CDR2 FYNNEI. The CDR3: CASRGENEKLFF. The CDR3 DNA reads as TGTGCCAGCCGGGGGGAGAATGAAAAACTGTTTTTT.

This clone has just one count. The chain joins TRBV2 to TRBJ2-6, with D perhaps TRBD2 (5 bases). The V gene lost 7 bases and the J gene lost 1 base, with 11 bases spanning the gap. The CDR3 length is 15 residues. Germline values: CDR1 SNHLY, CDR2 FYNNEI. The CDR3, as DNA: TGTGCCAGCACCGCAGCGGAGTCTGGGGCCAACGTCCTGACTTTC. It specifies CASTAAESGANVLTF.

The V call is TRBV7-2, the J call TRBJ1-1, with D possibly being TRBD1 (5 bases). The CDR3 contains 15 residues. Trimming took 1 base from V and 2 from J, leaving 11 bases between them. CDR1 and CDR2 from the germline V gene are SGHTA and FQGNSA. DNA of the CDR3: TGTGCCAGCAGCTTAGTACGGACACCAAACACTGAAGCTTTCTTT. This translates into CASSLVRTPNTEAFF.

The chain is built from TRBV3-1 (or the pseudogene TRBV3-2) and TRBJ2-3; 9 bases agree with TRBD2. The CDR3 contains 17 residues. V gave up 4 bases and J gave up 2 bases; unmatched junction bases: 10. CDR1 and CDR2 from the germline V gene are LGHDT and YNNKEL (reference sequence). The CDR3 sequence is CASSRRGLAGITDTQYF. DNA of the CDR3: TGTGCCAGCAGCCGCCGCGGGCTAGCGGGGATCACAGATACGCAGTATTTT.

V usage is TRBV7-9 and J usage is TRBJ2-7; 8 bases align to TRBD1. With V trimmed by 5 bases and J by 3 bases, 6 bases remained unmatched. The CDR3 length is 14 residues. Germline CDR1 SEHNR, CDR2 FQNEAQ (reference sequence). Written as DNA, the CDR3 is TGTGCCAGCAGCCGGGGACAGGCCGACTACGAGCAGTACTTC. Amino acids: CASSRGQADYEQYF.

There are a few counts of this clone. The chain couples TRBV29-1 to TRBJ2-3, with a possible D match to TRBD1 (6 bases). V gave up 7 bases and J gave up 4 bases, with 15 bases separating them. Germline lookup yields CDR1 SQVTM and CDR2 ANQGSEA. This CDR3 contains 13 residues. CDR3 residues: CSEHRVGADTQYF. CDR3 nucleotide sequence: TGCAGCGAACACAGGGTAGGGGCAGATACGCAGTATTTT.

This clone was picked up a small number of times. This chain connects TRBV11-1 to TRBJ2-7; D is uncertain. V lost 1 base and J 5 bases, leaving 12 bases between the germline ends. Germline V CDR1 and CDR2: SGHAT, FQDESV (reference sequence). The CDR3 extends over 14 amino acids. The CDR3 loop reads CASSLELARDEQYF. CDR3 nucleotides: TGTGCCAGCAGCTTAGAACTGGCTCGGGACGAGCAGTACTTC. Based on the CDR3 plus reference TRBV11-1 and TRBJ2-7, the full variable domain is EAEVAQSPRYKITEKSQAVAFWCDPISGHATLYWYRQILGQGPELLVQFQDESVVDDSQLPKDRFSAERLKGVDSTLKIQPAELGDSAMYLCASSLELARDEQYFGPGTRLTVT.

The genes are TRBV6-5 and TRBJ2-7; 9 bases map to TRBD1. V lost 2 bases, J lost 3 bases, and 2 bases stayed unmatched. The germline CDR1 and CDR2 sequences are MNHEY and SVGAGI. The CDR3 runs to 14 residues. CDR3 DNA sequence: TGTGCCAGCAGTTACGGACAGGGGAGCTACGAGCAGTACTTC. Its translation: CASSYGQGSYEQYF.

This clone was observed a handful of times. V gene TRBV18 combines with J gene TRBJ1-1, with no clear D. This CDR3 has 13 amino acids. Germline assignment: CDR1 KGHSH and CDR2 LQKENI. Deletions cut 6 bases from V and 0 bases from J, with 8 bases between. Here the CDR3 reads CASSGYMNTEAFF. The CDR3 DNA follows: TGTGCCAGCTCGGGCTATATGAACACTGAAGCTTTCTTT. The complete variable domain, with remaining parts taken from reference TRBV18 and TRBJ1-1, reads NAGVMQNPRHLVRRRGQEARLRCSPMKGHSHVYWYRQLPEEGLKFMVYLQKENIIDESGMPKERFSAEFPKEGPSILRIQQVVRGDSAAYFCASSGYMNTEAFFGQGTRLTVV.

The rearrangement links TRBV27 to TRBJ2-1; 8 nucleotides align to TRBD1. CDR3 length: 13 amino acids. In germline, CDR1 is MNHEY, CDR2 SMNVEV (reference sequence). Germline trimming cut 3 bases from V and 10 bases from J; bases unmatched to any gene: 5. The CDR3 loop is CASSFQGAWEQFF. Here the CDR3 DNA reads TGTGCCAGCAGTTTTCAGGGGGCATGGGAGCAGTTCTTC.

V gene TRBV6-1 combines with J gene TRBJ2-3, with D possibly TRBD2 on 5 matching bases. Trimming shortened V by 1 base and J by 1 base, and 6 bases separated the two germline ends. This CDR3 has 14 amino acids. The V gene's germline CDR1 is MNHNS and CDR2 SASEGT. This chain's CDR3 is CASSEVEGTDTQYF. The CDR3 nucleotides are TGTGCCAGCAGTGAAGTGGAGGGCACAGATACGCAGTATTTT.

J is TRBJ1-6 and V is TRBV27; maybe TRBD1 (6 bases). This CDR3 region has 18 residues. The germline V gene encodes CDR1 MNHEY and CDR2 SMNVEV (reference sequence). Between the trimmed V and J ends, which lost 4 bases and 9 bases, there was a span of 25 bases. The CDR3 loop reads CASSSQPLRQALSSPLHF. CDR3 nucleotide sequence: TGTGCCAGCAGTTCTCAACCTCTCCGACAGGCCCTTTCTTCACCCCTCCACTTT.

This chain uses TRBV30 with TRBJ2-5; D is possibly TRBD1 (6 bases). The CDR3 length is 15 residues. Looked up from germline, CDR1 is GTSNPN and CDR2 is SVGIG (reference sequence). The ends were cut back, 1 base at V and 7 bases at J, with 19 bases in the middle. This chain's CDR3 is CAWSGGQGSRGTQYF. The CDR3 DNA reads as TGTGCCTGGAGTGGGGGGCAGGGATCCCGCGGGACCCAGTACTTC.

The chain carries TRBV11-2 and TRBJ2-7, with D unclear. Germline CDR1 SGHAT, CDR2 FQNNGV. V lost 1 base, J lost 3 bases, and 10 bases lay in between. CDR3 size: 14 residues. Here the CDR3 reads CASSLGLGGYEQYF. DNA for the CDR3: TGTGCCAGCAGCTTAGGGCTAGGCGGCTACGAGCAGTACTTC. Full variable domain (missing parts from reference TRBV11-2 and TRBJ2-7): EAGVAQSPRYKIIEKRQSVAFWCNPISGHATLYWYQQILGQGPKLLIQFQNNGVVDDSQLPKDRFSAERLKGVDSTLKIQPAKLEDSAVYLCASSLGLGGYEQYFGPGTRLTVT.

CDR3 protein: CASSLGGEQYF. The DNA for the CDR3 is TGTGCCAGCAGTTTAGGGGGCGAGCAGTACTTC. The chain recombines TRBV2 with TRBJ2-7; D perhaps matches TRBD1 (6 bases). The CDR3 loop spans 11 amino acids. Per the germline V gene, CDR1 is SNHLY and CDR2 is FYNNEI. Trimming removed 5 bases from V and 6 bases from J, with 8 bases in between.

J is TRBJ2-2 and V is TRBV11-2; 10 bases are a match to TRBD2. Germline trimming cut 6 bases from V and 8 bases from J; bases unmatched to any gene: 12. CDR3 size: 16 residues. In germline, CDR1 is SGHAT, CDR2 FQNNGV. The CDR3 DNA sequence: TGTGCCAGCAGTGCGGGACTAGCGTCGTTTAGAGGGGAGCTGTTTTTT. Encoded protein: CASSAGLASFRGELFF.

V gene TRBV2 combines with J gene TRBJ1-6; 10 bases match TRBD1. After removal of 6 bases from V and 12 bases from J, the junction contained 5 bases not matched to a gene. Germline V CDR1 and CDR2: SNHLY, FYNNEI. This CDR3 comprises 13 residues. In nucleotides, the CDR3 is TGTGCCAGCAGGGGGGACAGGGGAGGACCCCTCCACTTT. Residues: CASRGDRGGPLHF.